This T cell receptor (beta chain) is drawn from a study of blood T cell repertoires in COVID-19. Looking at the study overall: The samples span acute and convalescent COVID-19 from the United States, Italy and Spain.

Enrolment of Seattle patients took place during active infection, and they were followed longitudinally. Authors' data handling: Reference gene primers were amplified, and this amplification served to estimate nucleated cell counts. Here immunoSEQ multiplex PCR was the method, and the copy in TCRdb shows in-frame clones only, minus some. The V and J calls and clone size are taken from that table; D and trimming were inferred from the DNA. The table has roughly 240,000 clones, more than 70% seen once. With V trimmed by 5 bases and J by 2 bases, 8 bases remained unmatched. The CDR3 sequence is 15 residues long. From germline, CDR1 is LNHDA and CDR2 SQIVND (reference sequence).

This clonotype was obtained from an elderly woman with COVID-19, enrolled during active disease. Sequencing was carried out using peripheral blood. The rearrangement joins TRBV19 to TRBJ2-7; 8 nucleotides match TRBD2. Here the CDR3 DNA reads TGTGCCAGTAGTCGATTTAGCGGGGAAACCTACGAGCAGTACTTC. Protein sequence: CASSRFSGETYEQYF.